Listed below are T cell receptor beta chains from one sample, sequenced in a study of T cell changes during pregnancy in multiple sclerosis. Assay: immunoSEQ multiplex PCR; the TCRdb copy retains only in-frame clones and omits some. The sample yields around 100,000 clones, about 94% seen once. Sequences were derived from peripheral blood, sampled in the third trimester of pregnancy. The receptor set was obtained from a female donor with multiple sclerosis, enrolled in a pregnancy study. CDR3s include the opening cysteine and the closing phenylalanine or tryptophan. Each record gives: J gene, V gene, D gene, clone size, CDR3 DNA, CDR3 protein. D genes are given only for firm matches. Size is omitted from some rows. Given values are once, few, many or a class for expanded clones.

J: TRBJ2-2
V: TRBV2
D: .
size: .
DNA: TGTGCCAGCAGTGGAGGTGCCCCGGGGGAGCTGTTTTTT
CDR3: CASSGGAPGELFF

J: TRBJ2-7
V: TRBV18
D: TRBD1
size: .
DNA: TGTGCCAGCTCATACCCGGGACAGGGGGGCGAGCAGTACTTC
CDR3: CASSYPGQGGEQYF

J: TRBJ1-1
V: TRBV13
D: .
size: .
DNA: TGTGCCAGCAGCTTAGTGGGGCAACTCACTGAAGCTTTCTTT
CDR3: CASSLVGQLTEAFF

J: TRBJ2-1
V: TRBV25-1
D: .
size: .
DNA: TGTGCCAGCAGTGAGTTCAGGACTGGCTACAATGAGCAGTTCTTC
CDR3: CASSEFRTGYNEQFF

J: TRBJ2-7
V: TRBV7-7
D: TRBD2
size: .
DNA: TGTGCCAGCAGCCCCTCGGCGGCTAGCGGTTCTGGCCAGCAGTACTTC
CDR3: CASSPSAASGSGQQYF

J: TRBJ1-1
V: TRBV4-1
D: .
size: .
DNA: TGCGCCAGCAGCCAAGATAAAGGCGGCAAATCCTTGGAAGCTTTCTTT
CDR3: CASSQDKGGKSLEAFF

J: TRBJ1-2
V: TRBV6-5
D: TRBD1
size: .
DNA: TGTGCCAGCAGTTACACTGGACAGGGAAACTATGGCTACACCTTC
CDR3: CASSYTGQGNYGYTF

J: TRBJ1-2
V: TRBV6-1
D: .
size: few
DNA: TGTGCCAGCATTCAGGGCTCAGTAGGCTATGGCTACACCTTC
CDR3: CASIQGSVGYGYTF

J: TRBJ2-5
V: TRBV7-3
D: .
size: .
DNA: TGTGCCAGCAGCTTGGGACACGGGTCGGCCCAGTACTTC
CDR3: CASSLGHGSAQYF

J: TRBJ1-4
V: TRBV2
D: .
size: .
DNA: TGTGCCACCTCGCCGGACTCAACTAATGAAAAACTGTTTTTT
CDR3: CATSPDSTNEKLFF

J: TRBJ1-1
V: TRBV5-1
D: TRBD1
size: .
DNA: TGCGCCAGCACCGAGACAGGGGGCGTAGGTGACACTGAAGCTTTCTTT
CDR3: CASTETGGVGDTEAFF

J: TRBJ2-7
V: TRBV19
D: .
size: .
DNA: TGTGCCAGTAGCGCGCAGGGCAGACACTACGAGCAGTACTTC
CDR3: CASSAQGRHYEQYF

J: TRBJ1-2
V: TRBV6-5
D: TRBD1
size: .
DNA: TGTGCCAGCAGTGTCGGACAGGGGCGGTATGGCTACACCTTC
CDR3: CASSVGQGRYGYTF

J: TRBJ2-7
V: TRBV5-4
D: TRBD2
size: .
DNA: TGTGCCAGCAGCTTAGGTGGGTCTAGCGGGAGGTACGAGCAGTACTTC
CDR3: CASSLGGSSGRYEQYF

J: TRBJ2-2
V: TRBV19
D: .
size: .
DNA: TGTGCCAGTTCCCTACCGAACACCGGGGAGCTGTTTTTT
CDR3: CASSLPNTGELFF

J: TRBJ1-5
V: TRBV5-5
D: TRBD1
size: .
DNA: TGTGCCAGCAGCTTGGGGGACAGCCTCTTACAGCAGCATTTT
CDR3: CASSLGDSLLQQHF

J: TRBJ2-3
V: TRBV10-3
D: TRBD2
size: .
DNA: TGTGCCATCAGTCCTAGGACTAGCGGCGCAGATACGCAGTATTTT
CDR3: CAISPRTSGADTQYF

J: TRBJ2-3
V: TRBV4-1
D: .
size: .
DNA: TGCGCCAGCAGCCAAGATGATGACAGAAGCACCACAGATACGCAGTATTTT
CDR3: CASSQDDDRSTTDTQYF

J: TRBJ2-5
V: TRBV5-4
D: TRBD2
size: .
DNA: TGTGCCAGCAGCTCACCTAGCGGGGGGCTCGGAGAGACCCAGTACTTC
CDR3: CASSSPSGGLGETQYF

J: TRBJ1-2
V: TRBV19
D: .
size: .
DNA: TGTGCCAGTAGTATACCCCAGACAGCGAACTATGGCTACACCTTC
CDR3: CASSIPQTANYGYTF

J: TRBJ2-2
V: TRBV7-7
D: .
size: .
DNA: TGTGCCAGCAGCTTATCAGAGGGCACCGGGGAGCTGTTTTTT
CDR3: CASSLSEGTGELFF

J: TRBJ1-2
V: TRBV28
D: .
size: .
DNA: TGTGCCAGCAGTTTGACTCCCTATGGCTACACCTTC
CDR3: CASSLTPYGYTF

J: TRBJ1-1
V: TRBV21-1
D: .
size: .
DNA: TGTGCCAGCAGCAAAAACGGCGGATTTGAAGCTTTCTTT
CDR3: CASSKNGGFEAFF

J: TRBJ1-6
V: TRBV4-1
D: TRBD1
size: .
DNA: TGCGCCAGCAGCCTACAGGGGCCTGATTCACCCCTCCACTTT
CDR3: CASSLQGPDSPLHF

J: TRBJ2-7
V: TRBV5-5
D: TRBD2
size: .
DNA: TGTGCCAGCAGCTCCCAGACGGCGGGAGTAGGGGAGCAGTACTTC
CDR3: CASSSQTAGVGEQYF

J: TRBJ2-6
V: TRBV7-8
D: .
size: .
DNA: TGTGCCAGCAGCTTAGACCCCGGAGCCGGGGCCAACGTCCTGACTTTC
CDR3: CASSLDPGAGANVLTF

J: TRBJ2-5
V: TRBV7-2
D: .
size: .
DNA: TGTGCCAGCAGCTCCCCCACCAGGGTGGCGGAGACCCAGTACTTC
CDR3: CASSSPTRVAETQYF

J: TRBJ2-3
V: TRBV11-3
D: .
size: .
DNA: TGTGCCAGCAGCCCTTCTAGCGACCCTAGCACAGATACGCAGTATTTT
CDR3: CASSPSSDPSTDTQYF

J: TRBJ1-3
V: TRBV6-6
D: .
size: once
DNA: TGTGCCAGCAGTCCAGGGAACTCTGGAAACACCATATATTTT
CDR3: CASSPGNSGNTIYF

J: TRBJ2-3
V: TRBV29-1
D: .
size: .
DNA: TGCAGCGTTGAATGGAGATTCACAGATACGCAGTATTTT
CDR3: CSVEWRFTDTQYF